This record concerns one TCR beta chain sequence. As yet, its antigen is unknown. Sequencing used immunoSEQ multiplex PCR; TCRdb keeps in-frame clones, though not all of them. The data contain 100,000 or so clones, roughly 91% of them seen just once; the ten biggest clones take up less than 1.5%. Germline lookup yields CDR1 LNHDA and CDR2 SQIVND (reference sequence). Germline trimming cut 9 bases from V and 3 bases from J; bases unmatched to any gene: 8. This CDR3 has 14 residues. This sample is drawn from a study of graft-versus-host responses after intestinal transplantation. V gene TRBV19 combines with J gene TRBJ2-5, with 9 bases that match TRBD2. Specimen: unstimulated CD8+ T cells sorted from spleen or lymph node cells, collected before transplant. The TCR was taken from a human donor who was the organ donor for an intestinal transplant. CDR3 coding DNA: TGTGCCAGATCGGGACTAGCCATGAAAGAGACCCAGTACTTC. Encoded protein: CARSGLAMKETQYF.